This TCR beta chain was sequenced during a study of blood T cell repertoires in COVID-19. Germline assignment: CDR1 MDHEN and CDR2 SYDVKM. V lost 3 bases, J lost 7 bases, and 5 bases stayed unmatched. CDR3 size: 15 residues. TCRdb's table, derived via immunoSEQ multiplex PCR, lists solely in-frame clones and lacks some. The sample lists around 500,000 clones, around nine tenths seen once, with 1.8% in the top ten. The study recruited people aged about 18 to 95 years across around 23 US areas. The genes are TRBV28 and TRBJ1-4; TRBD1 matches 10 bases. The TCR originated in a middle-aged woman who had recovered from COVID-19. The sample consisted of PBMCs or T cells enriched from blood (not recorded which). The CDR3: CASSFDRGLSEKLFF. CDR3 in DNA: TGTGCCAGCAGTTTCGACAGGGGGCTTAGTGAAAAACTGTTTTTT.